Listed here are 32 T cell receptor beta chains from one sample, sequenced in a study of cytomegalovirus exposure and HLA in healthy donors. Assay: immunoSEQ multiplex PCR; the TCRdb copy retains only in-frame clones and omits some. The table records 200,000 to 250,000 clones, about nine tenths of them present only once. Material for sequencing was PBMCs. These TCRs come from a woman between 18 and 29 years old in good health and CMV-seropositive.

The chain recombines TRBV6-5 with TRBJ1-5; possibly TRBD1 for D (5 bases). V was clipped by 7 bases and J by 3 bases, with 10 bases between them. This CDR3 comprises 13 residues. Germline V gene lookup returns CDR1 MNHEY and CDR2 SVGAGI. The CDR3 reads CASIEDINQPQHF. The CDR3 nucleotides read TGTGCCAGCATAGAGGACATCAATCAGCCCCAGCATTTT.

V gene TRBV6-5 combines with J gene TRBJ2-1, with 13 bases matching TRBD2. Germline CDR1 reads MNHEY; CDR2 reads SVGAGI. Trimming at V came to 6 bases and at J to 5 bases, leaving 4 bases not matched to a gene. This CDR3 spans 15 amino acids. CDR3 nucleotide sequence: TGTGCCAGCAGAGCACTAGCGGGAGGGCACAATGAGCAGTTCTTC. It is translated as CASRALAGGHNEQFF.

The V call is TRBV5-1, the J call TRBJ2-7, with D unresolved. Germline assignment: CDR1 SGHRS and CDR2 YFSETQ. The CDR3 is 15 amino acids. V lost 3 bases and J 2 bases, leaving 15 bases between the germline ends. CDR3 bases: TGCGCCAGCAGCTCCGCCGGTGCACCTACCTACGAGCAGTACTTC. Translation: CASSSAGAPTYEQYF.

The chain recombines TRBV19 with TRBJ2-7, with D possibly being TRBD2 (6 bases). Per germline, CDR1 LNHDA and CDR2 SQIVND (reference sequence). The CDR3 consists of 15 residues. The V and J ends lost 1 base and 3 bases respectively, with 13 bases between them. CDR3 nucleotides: TGTGCCAGTAGTATAGCCTCTGGACTAAACTACGAGCAGTACTTC. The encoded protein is CASSIASGLNYEQYF.

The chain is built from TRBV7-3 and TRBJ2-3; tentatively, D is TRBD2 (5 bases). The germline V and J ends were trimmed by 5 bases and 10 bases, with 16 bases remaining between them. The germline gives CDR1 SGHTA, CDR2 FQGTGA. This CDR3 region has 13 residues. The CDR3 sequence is CASSPDPPGAQYF. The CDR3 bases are TGTGCCAGCAGCCCGGACCCTCCCGGGGCGCAGTATTTT.

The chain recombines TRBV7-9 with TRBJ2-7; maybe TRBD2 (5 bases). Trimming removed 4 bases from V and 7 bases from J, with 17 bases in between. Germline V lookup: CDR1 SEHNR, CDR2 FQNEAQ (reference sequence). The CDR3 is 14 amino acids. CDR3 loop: CASSSERLPDEQYF. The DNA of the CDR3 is TGTGCCAGCAGCTCGGAGCGGCTGCCGGATGAGCAGTACTTC.

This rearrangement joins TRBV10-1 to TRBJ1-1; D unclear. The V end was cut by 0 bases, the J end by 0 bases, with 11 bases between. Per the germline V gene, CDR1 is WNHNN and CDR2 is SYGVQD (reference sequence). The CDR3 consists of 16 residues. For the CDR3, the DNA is TGCGCCAGCAGTGAGTCGACGAGGCCAATGAACACTGAAGCTTTCTTT. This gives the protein CASSESTRPMNTEAFF.

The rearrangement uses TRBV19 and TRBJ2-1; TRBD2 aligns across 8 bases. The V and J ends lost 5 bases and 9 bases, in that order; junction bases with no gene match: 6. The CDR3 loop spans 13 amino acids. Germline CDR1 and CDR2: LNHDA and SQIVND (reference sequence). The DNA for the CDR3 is TGTGCCAGTAGTTTAAGCGGGAGCGGTGAGCAGTTCTTC. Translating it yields CASSLSGSGEQFF.

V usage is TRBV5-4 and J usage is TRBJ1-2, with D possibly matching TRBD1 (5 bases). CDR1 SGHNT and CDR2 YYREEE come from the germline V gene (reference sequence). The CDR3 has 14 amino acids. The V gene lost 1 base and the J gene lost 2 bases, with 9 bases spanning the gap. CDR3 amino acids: CASSLPRVNYGYTF. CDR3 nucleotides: TGTGCCAGCAGCTTGCCCAGGGTGAACTATGGCTACACCTTC. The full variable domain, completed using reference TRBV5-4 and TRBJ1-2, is ETGVTQSPTHLIKTRGQQVTLRCSSQSGHNTVSWYQQALGQGPQFIFQYYREEENGRGNFPPRFSGLQFPNYSSELNVNALELDDSALYLCASSLPRVNYGYTFGSGTRLTVV.

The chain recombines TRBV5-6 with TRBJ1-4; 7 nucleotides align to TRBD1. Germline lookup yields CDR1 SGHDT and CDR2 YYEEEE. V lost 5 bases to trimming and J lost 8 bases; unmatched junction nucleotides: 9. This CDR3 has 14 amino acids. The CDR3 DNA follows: TGTGCCAGCAGTCAAGTACAGGGGAACGAAAAACTGTTTTTT. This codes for CASSQVQGNEKLFF.

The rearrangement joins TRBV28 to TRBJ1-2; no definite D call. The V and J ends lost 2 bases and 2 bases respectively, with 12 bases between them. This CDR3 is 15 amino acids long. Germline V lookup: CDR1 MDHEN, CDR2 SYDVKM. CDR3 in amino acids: CASSLGGRYNYGYTF. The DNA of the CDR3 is TGTGCCAGCAGTTTAGGAGGCCGATACAACTATGGCTACACCTTC.

CDR3 in DNA: TGTGCCAGCAGTGACTCCGCAGGGGGGAGTACAGATACGCAGTATTTT. Translating it yields CASSDSAGGSTDTQYF. This chain joins TRBV6-4 and TRBJ2-3; tentatively, D is TRBD1 (7 bases). Deletions cut 0 bases from V and 3 bases from J, with 13 bases between. The CDR3 has 16 amino acids. The germline gives CDR1 MRHNA, CDR2 SNTAGT.

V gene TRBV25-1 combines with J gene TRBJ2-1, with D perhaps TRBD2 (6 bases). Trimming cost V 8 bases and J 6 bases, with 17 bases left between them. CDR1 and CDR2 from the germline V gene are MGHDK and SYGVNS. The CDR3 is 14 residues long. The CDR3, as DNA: TGTGCCAGCCAGTCGTTCCTGGGGGGCAATGAGCAGTTCTTC. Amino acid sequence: CASQSFLGGNEQFF.

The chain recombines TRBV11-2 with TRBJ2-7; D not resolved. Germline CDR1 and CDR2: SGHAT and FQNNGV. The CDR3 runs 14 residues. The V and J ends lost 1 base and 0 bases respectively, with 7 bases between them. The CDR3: CASSLGLVSYEQYF. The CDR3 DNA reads TGTGCCAGCAGCTTAGGACTGGTCTCCTACGAGCAGTACTTC.

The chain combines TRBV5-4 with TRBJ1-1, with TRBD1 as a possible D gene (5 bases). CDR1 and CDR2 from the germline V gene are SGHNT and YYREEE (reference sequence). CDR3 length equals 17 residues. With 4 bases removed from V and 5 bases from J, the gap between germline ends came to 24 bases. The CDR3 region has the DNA TGTGCCAGCAGCCCGGCCGGTGGCCCAGGGCTATGGACTGAAGCTTTCTTT. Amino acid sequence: CASSPAGGPGLWTEAFF. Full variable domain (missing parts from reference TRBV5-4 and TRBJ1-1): ETGVTQSPTHLIKTRGQQVTLRCSSQSGHNTVSWYQQALGQGPQFIFQYYREEENGRGNFPPRFSGLQFPNYSSELNVNALELDDSALYLCASSPAGGPGLWTEAFFGQGTRLTVV.

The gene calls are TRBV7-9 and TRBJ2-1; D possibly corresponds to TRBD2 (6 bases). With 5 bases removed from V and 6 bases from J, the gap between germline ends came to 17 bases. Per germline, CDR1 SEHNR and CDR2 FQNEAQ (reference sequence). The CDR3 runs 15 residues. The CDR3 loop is CASSPRLGVGNEQFF. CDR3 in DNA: TGTGCCAGCAGCCCTCGACTAGGGGTCGGCAATGAGCAGTTCTTC.

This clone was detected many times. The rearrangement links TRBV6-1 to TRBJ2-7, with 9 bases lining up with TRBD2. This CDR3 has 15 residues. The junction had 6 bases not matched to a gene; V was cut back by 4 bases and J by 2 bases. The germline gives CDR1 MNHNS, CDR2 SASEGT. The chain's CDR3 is CASSARAGGAYEQYF. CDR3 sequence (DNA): TGTGCCAGCAGTGCCCGGGCGGGAGGGGCCTACGAGCAGTACTTC.

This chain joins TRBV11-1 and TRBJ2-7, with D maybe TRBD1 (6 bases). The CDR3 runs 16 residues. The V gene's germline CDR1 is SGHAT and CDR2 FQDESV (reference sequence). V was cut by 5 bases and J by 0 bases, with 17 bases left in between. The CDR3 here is CASSPRTGYSSYEQYF. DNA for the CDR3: TGTGCCAGCAGCCCCCGTACAGGGTACAGCTCCTACGAGCAGTACTTC.

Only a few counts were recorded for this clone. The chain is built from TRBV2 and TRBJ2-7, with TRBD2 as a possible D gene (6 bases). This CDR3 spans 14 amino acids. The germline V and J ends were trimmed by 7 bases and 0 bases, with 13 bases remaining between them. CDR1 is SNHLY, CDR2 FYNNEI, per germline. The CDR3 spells CASTTGRGSYEQYF. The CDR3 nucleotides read TGTGCCAGCACCACTGGGCGGGGCTCCTACGAGCAGTACTTC.

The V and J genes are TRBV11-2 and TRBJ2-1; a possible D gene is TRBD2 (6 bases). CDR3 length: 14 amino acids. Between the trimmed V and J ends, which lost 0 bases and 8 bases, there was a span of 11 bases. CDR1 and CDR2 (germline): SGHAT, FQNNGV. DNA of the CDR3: TGTGCCAGCAGCTTAGATCGCTGGGGGGATGAGCAGTTCTTC. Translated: CASSLDRWGDEQFF.

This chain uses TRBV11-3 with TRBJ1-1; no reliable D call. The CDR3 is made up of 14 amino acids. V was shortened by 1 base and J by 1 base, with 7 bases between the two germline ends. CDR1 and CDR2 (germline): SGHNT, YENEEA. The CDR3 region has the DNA TGTGCCAGCAGCTTAGGACATACGAACACTGAAGCTTTCTTT. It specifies CASSLGHTNTEAFF.

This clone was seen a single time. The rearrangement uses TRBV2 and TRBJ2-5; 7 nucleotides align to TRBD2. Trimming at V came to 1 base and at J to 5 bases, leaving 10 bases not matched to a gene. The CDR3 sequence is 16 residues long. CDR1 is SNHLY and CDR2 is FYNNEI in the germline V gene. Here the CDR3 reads CASSEVGAGIHETQYF. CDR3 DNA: TGTGCCAGCAGTGAAGTTGGAGCGGGAATCCACGAGACCCAGTACTTC.

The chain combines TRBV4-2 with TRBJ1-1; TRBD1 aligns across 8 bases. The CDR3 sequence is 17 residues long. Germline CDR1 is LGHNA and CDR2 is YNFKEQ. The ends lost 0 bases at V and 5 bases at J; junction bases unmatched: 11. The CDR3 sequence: CASSQDFQGARRTEAFF. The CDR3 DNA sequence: TGTGCCAGCAGCCAAGACTTTCAGGGGGCGCGACGGACTGAAGCTTTCTTT.

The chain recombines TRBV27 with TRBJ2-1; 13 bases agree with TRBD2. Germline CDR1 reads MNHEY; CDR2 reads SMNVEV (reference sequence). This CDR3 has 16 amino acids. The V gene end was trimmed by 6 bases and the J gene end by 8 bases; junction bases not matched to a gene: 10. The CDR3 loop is CASRELAGGVGYEQFF. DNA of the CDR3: TGTGCCAGCAGGGAACTAGCGGGGGGGGTTGGCTATGAGCAGTTCTTC.

The CDR3 spells CASSSNNEQFF. The CDR3 nucleotides are TGCGCCAGCAGCTCTAACAATGAGCAGTTCTTC. V gene TRBV5-1 combines with J gene TRBJ2-1; D gene ambiguous. Trimming shortened V by 3 bases and J by 5 bases, and 3 bases separated the two germline ends. Per the germline V gene, CDR1 is SGHRS and CDR2 is YFSETQ. This CDR3 has 11 amino acids.

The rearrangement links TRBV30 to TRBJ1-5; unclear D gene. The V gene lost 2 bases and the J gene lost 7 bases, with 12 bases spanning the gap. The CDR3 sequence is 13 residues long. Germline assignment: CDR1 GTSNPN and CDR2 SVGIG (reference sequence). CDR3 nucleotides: TGTGCCTGGAGTCCCTCGGGTGAACAGCCCCAGCATTTT. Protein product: CAWSPSGEQPQHF.

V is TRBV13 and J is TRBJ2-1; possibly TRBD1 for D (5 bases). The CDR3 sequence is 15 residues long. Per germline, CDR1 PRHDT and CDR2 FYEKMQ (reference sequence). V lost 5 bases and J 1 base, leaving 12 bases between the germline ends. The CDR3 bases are TGTGCCAGCAGCACCCGACAGACATCCTACAATGAGCAGTTCTTC. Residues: CASSTRQTSYNEQFF.

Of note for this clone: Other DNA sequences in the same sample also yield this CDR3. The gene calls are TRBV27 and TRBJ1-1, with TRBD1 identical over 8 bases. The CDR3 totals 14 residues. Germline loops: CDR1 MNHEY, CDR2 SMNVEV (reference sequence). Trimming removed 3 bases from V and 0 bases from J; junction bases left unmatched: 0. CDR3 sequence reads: CASSLTGVNTEAFF. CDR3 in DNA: TGTGCCAGCAGTTTGACAGGGGTGAACACTGAAGCTTTCTTT.

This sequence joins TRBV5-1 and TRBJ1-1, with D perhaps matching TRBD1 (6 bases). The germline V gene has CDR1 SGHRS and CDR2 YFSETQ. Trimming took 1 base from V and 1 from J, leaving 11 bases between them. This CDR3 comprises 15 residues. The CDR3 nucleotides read TGCGCCAGCAGCTTGATCCCGACAGGGAACACTGAAGCTTTCTTT. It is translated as CASSLIPTGNTEAFF.

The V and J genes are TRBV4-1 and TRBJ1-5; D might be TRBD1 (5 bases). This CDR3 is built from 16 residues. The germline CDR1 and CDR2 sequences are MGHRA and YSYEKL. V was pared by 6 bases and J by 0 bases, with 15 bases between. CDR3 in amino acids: CASSFGGAASNQPQHF. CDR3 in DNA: TGCGCCAGCAGTTTTGGAGGGGCAGCTAGCAATCAGCCCCAGCATTTT.

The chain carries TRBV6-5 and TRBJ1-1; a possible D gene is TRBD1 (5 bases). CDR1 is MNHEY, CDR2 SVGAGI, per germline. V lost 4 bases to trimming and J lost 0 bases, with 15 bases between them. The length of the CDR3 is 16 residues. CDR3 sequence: CASSWGGGGMNTEAFF. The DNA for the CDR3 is TGTGCCAGCAGTTGGGGTGGGGGAGGGATGAACACTGAAGCTTTCTTT.

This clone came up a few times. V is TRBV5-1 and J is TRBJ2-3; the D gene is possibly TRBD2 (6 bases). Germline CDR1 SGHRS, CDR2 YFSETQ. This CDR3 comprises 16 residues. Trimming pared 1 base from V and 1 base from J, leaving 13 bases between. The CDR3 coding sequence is TGCGCCAGCAGCTTGAGAGCGGGTGGGGGCACAGATACGCAGTATTTT. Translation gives CASSLRAGGGTDTQYF. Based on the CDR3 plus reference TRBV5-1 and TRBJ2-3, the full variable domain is KAGVTQTPRYLIKTRGQQVTLSCSPISGHRSVSWYQQTPGQGLQFLFEYFSETQRNKGNFPGRFSGRQFSNSRSEMNVSTLELGDSALYLCASSLRAGGGTDTQYFGPGTRLTVL.